This is a list of T cell receptor beta chains from one sample in a study of identical twins. TCRdb reprocessed the 5' RACE reads with MiXCR, giving one entry per CDR3 protein. The sample holds 500,000 or so distinct CDR3 sequences; roughly a fifth are singletons and the top ten take about 0.91%. The data also belong to a second study, concerning T cells expressing NK-cell markers.

The specimen was CD4+ T cells sorted from blood. All receptors come from a woman under 30 in good health. The CDR3 runs from the conserved cysteine through the conserved F or W. The D gene is left open where the match is weak. A clone size is listed for some rows: how often the clone was seen (once, few, many), or a class if it is expanded.

CDR3 protein: CASSVDRSQETQYF
CDR3 DNA: TGTGCCAGCAGTGTAGACAGAAGCCAAGAGACCCAGTACTTC
V gene: TRBV2
J gene: TRBJ2-5
clone size: .
D gene: .

CDR3 protein: CASSSRLAGKETQYF
CDR3 DNA: TGTGCCAGCAGCTCGCGACTAGCGGGGAAAGAGACCCAGTACTTC
V gene: TRBV11-2
J gene: TRBJ2-5
clone size: few
D gene: TRBD2

CDR3 protein: CASSESTAANYGYTF
CDR3 DNA: TGTGCCAGCAGTGAATCTACAGCAGCTAACTATGGCTACACCTTC
V gene: TRBV6-1
J gene: TRBJ1-2
clone size: many
D gene: .

CDR3 protein: CSAVAPTSGNQEQYF
CDR3 DNA: TGCAGTGCGGTGGCCCCGACTAGCGGGAATCAGGAGCAGTACTTC
V gene: TRBV20-1
J gene: TRBJ2-7
clone size: .
D gene: TRBD2

CDR3 protein: CASLVGRGGSDWEKLFF
CDR3 DNA: TGCGCCAGCCTTGTCGGGCGGGGTGGAAGCGACTGGGAAAAACTGTTTTTT
V gene: TRBV5-1
J gene: TRBJ1-4
clone size: .
D gene: .

CDR3 protein: CASSQELLAAKGELFF
CDR3 DNA: TGCGCCAGCAGCCAAGAGCTACTAGCGGCTAAGGGGGAGCTGTTTTTT
V gene: TRBV4-3
J gene: TRBJ2-2
clone size: .
D gene: TRBD2

CDR3 protein: CASSKGDYYHGETQYF
CDR3 DNA: TGTGCCAGCAGCAAAGGGGACTACTACCACGGAGAGACCCAGTACTTC
V gene: TRBV21-1
J gene: TRBJ2-5
clone size: .
D gene: .

CDR3 protein: CASSQVALGQGQETQYF
CDR3 DNA: TGTGCCAGCAGCCAAGTGGCCCTGGGGCAGGGTCAAGAGACCCAGTACTTC
V gene: TRBV7-6
J gene: TRBJ2-5
clone size: once
D gene: .

CDR3 protein: CAISEMAGIGQPQHF
CDR3 DNA: TGTGCCATCAGTGAGATGGCAGGGATCGGGCAGCCCCAGCATTTT
V gene: TRBV10-3
J gene: TRBJ1-5
clone size: few
D gene: .

CDR3 protein: CASRSPGANVLTF
CDR3 DNA: TGTGCCAGCCGGAGTCCTGGGGCCAACGTCCTGACTTTC
V gene: TRBV10-3
J gene: TRBJ2-6
clone size: .
D gene: .

CDR3 protein: CASSSEYQETQYF
CDR3 DNA: TGCGCCAGCAGCTCCGAGTACCAAGAGACCCAGTACTTC
V gene: TRBV5-1
J gene: TRBJ2-5
clone size: few
D gene: .

CDR3 protein: CASSLTPLGGRNSPLHF
CDR3 DNA: TGTGCCAGCAGCTTAACACCTCTTGGAGGGAGGAATTCACCCCTCCACTTT
V gene: TRBV11-2
J gene: TRBJ1-6
clone size: .
D gene: .

CDR3 protein: CASKGTSGRRQETQYF
CDR3 DNA: TGTGCCAGCAAGGGGACTAGCGGGAGAAGACAAGAGACCCAGTACTTC
V gene: TRBV6-1
J gene: TRBJ2-5
clone size: few
D gene: TRBD2

CDR3 protein: CASSPRANSQETQYF
CDR3 DNA: TGTGCCAGCAGCCCCCGGGCTAACAGTCAAGAGACCCAGTACTTC
V gene: TRBV7-9
J gene: TRBJ2-5
clone size: few
D gene: .

CDR3 protein: CSALTNTEAFF
CDR3 DNA: TGCAGCGCTCTAACCAACACTGAAGCTTTCTTT
V gene: TRBV29-1
J gene: TRBJ1-1
clone size: .
D gene: .

CDR3 protein: CASSLLDNPYEQYF
CDR3 DNA: TGTGCCAGCAGTTTGTTGGACAACCCCTACGAGCAGTACTTC
V gene: TRBV12-3/TRBV12-4
J gene: TRBJ2-7
clone size: many
D gene: .

CDR3 protein: CASSLIIGTGGYGYTF
CDR3 DNA: TGTGCCAGCAGTTTGATAATAGGGACAGGGGGTTATGGCTACACCTTC
V gene: TRBV12-3/TRBV12-4
J gene: TRBJ1-2
clone size: few
D gene: TRBD1

CDR3 protein: CASSLDTIQETQYF
CDR3 DNA: TGCGCCAGCAGCTTGGACACTATTCAAGAGACCCAGTACTTC
V gene: TRBV5-1
J gene: TRBJ2-5
clone size: .
D gene: .